This T cell receptor (beta chain) was profiled in a study of T cells in Graves' hyperthyroidism and ophthalmopathy. TCR beta CDR3 region amplification was performed from RNA transcripts. First-round RT-PCR of the TCR CDR3 relied on the HTBI primer set. TCRdb re-derived calls from the multiplex PCR reads in MiXCR, one entry per CDR3 protein. The sample records 380,000 or so distinct CDR3 sequences, approximately 13% being singletons. With 5 bases clipped from V and 5 bases from J, the junction kept 8 bases outside the gene matches. This CDR3 has 15 residues. The germline V gene encodes CDR1 KGHDR and CDR2 SFDVKD. This clonotype appeared many times.

The chain joins TRBV24-1 to TRBJ1-5, with 7 bases aligning to TRBD1. This receptor was taken from a man younger than 45 with Graves' hyperthyroidism that later progressed to Graves' ophthalmopathy. Sequenced input: blood. For the CDR3, the DNA is TGTGCCACCAGTGGCGGAACAGGGGATTATCAGCCCCAGCATTTT. It is translated as CATSGGTGDYQPQHF.